The T cell receptor beta chain under discussion was sequenced for a study of blood T cell dynamics during melanoma immunotherapy. The CDR3 extends over 16 amino acids. Looked up from germline, CDR1 is SEHNR and CDR2 is FQNEAQ (reference sequence). The germline V and J ends were trimmed by 1 base and 0 bases, with 12 bases remaining between them. The time point denotes: week 3, after first cycle of checkpoint inhibitor. At 12 weeks after first infusion, RECIST 1.1 defined response for most patients. Measured with immunoSEQ multiplex PCR; TCRdb has only the in-frame clones, and not every one. The sample includes some 12,000 clones, over 75% of them seen just once.

The chain carries TRBV7-9 and TRBJ1-2; unclear D gene. The sample consisted of blood, taken from a patient treated with checkpoint blockade. The sequence was obtained from a human donor with melanoma. CDR3: CASSLETGFTNYGYTF. The CDR3 DNA is TGTGCCAGCAGCTTAGAGACCGGATTCACTAACTATGGCTACACCTTC. Looking up the rest from reference TRBV7-9 and TRBJ1-2 gives the full variable domain: DTGVSQNPRHKITKRGQNVTFRCDPISEHNRLYWYRQTLGQGPEFLTYFQNEAQLEKSRLLSDRFSAERPKGSFSTLEIQRTEQGDSAMYLCASSLETGFTNYGYTFGSGTRLTVV.